Below are 15 T cell receptor beta chains sequenced from a single sample in a study of blood T cell repertoires in COVID-19. TCRdb's table, derived via immunoSEQ multiplex PCR, lists solely in-frame clones and lacks some. The sample yields fewer than 200,000 clones, around 81% seen once. The source material was peripheral blood. Receptors were obtained from a woman between 40 and 55 years old with COVID-19, enrolled during active disease.

This clone occurred once. This chain joins TRBV6-5 and TRBJ2-7, with TRBD2 as a possible D gene (5 bases). This CDR3 region has 14 residues. V gave up 4 bases and J gave up 7 bases, with 17 bases separating them. Per the germline V gene, CDR1 is MNHEY and CDR2 is SVGAGI. Written as DNA, the CDR3 is TGTGCCAGCAGTTCGTTGCACGGGTCGGGGGAGCAGTACGTC. Translating it yields CASSSLHGSGEQYV.

The CDR3 protein is CASSLEGQGYNQPQHF. For the CDR3, the DNA is TGTGCCAGCAGCCTAGAGGGACAGGGGTACAATCAGCCCCAGCATTTT. The chain couples TRBV7-8 to TRBJ1-5, with TRBD1 matching 10 bases. V was pared by 5 bases and J by 3 bases, with 7 bases of the junction left unmatched. Per germline, CDR1 SGHVS and CDR2 FQNEAQ. This CDR3 is built from 16 residues.

The chain carries TRBV28 and TRBJ1-3, with no clear D. V was cut by 1 base and J by 4 bases, with 8 bases left in between. This CDR3 region has 14 residues. Per germline, CDR1 MDHEN and CDR2 SYDVKM. The CDR3 here is CASSLSAGGNTIYF. The CDR3 coding sequence is TGTGCCAGCAGTTTATCGGCAGGCGGAAACACCATATATTTT.

The chain links TRBV27 to TRBJ1-1; a weak D match, TRBD1 (5 bases). This CDR3 comprises 16 residues. Trimming took off 1 base at V and 1 base at J, with 13 bases between the two ends. CDR1 is MNHEY and CDR2 is SMNVEV in the germline V gene (reference sequence). CDR3 sequence (DNA): TGTGCCAGCAGTTTATTCCGGGTAGACAGGAACACTGAAGCTTTCTTT. Translated, it gives CASSLFRVDRNTEAFF.

This chain links TRBV11-2 with TRBJ2-1, with D tentatively TRBD2 (5 bases). V was pared by 1 base and J by 3 bases, with 10 bases between. The CDR3 length is 15 residues. CDR1 and CDR2 from the germline V gene are SGHAT and FQNNGV. The DNA of the CDR3 is TGTGCCAGCAGCTTAGGACCGGGAAACTACAATGAGCAGTTCTTC. Translation: CASSLGPGNYNEQFF.

This clone is a singleton in its sample. This sequence joins TRBV7-3 and TRBJ2-1; 12 bases fit TRBD2. The CDR3 length is 16 residues. Germline V CDR1 and CDR2: SGHTA, FQGTGA. J lost 4 bases, V lost 5 bases, and 6 bases had no gene match. CDR3 DNA sequence: TGTGCCAGCAGCAAAACCGGGACTAGCGGGTACAATGAGCAGTTCTTC. Its translation is CASSKTGTSGYNEQFF. The variable domain in full, completed from reference TRBV7-3 and TRBJ2-1, reads GAGVSQTPSNKVTEKGKYVELRCDPISGHTALYWYRQSLGQGPEFLIYFQGTGAADDSGLPNDRFFAVRPEGSVSTLKIQRTERGDSAVYLCASSKTGTSGYNEQFFGPGTRLTVL.

This chain links TRBV3-1 (or the pseudogene TRBV3-2) with TRBJ1-3; D is uncertain. Trimming removed 7 bases from V and 0 bases from J, with 10 bases in between. CDR1 is LGHDT, CDR2 YNNKEL, per germline (reference sequence). The CDR3 is 14 residues long. The DNA for the CDR3 is TGTGCCAGCACCGCGGAGTTCTCTGGAAACACCATATATTTT. Encoded protein: CASTAEFSGNTIYF.

This chain uses TRBV28 with TRBJ1-3; possible D gene TRBD1, 5 bases. Between the trimmed V and J ends, which lost 3 bases and 0 bases, there was a span of 6 bases. This CDR3 is built from 14 residues. Germline V gene lookup returns CDR1 MDHEN and CDR2 SYDVKM. CDR3 sequence reads: CASSFRGSGNTIYF. The CDR3 bases are TGTGCCAGCAGTTTTAGGGGCTCTGGAAACACCATATATTTT.

The chain joins TRBV5-1 to TRBJ2-7, with 10 bases matching TRBD1. This CDR3 contains 16 residues. V dropped 0 bases and J dropped 4; count of bases not matched to a gene: 7. The germline V gene encodes CDR1 SGHRS and CDR2 YFSETQ. In DNA, the CDR3 is TGCGCCAGCAGCTTGGATTCGGGACAGGGGTTTTACGAGCAGTACTTC. Protein product: CASSLDSGQGFYEQYF.

The chain uses TRBV5-4 and TRBJ2-2, with 8 bases matching TRBD1. This CDR3 has 17 amino acids. Germline values: CDR1 SGHNT, CDR2 YYREEE (reference sequence). Trimming took 1 base from V and 5 from J; bases not matched to a gene: 10. As DNA, the CDR3 is TGTGCCAGCAGCTTGATGGCAGGGGGCGCGGAAACCGGGGAGCTGTTTTTT. It codes for CASSLMAGGAETGELFF. The entire variable domain, with the rest obtained from reference TRBV5-4 and TRBJ2-2, is as follows: ETGVTQSPTHLIKTRGQQVTLRCSSQSGHNTVSWYQQALGQGPQFIFQYYREEENGRGNFPPRFSGLQFPNYSSELNVNALELDDSALYLCASSLMAGGAETGELFFGEGSRLTVL.

The gene calls are TRBV5-6 and TRBJ2-5; D possibly corresponds to TRBD2 (5 bases). Deletions cut 2 bases from V and 5 bases from J, with 22 bases between. Germline CDR1 is SGHDT and CDR2 is YYEEEE. CDR3 size: 17 residues. The CDR3 sequence: CASSLPSAGMAAETQYF. The CDR3 coding sequence is TGTGCCAGCAGCTTACCCTCCGCCGGGATGGCCGCCGAGACCCAGTACTTC.

The rearrangement links TRBV29-1 to TRBJ2-2; 8 positions agree with TRBD1. J was trimmed by 2 bases and V by 5 bases; bases with no gene match: 7. The CDR3 sequence is 15 residues long. CDR1 is SQVTM and CDR2 is ANQGSEA in the germline V gene. In DNA form, the CDR3 reads TGCAGCGTTAACGACAGGGGAAGAAACACCGGGGAGCTGTTTTTT. It is translated as CSVNDRGRNTGELFF.

The chain combines TRBV5-4 with TRBJ2-1; perhaps TRBD2 as D (5 bases). From germline, CDR1 is SGHNT and CDR2 YYREEE (reference sequence). The CDR3 is made up of 16 amino acids. Between the trimmed V and J ends, which lost 4 bases and 4 bases, there was a span of 18 bases. CDR3 sequence reads: CASSPKAGGSYNEQFF. The CDR3 nucleotides are TGTGCCAGCAGCCCAAAAGCCGGAGGATCTTACAATGAGCAGTTCTTC.

The chain employs TRBV6-1 and TRBJ1-5; 8 bases line up with TRBD1. CDR1 is MNHNS, CDR2 SASEGT, per germline. Trimming at V came to 4 bases and at J to 2 bases, leaving 7 bases not matched to a gene. The CDR3 is 16 amino acids. CDR3 loop: CASSGGAGGGNQPQHF. Here the CDR3 DNA reads TGTGCCAGCAGTGGGGGGGCAGGGGGCGGCAATCAGCCCCAGCATTTT.

The chain uses TRBV11-2 and TRBJ2-2, with TRBD1 as a possible D gene (6 bases). The CDR3 loop spans 16 amino acids. V was clipped by 5 bases and J by 2 bases, with 15 bases between them. CDR1 and CDR2 from the germline V gene are SGHAT and FQNNGV. CDR3 in DNA: TGTGCCAGCAGCACAGGGACGGCTGGTAACACCGGGGAGCTGTTTTTT. The encoded protein is CASSTGTAGNTGELFF.